These T cell receptor beta chains were read from a single sample in a study of blood T cells in healthy people across ages. TCRdb ran MiXCR on the 5' RACE reads and lists one entry per CDR3 protein. The table lists over 600,000 distinct CDR3 sequences, about 56% of them singletons. The specimen sequenced was blood. The receptors here all came from a man aged 40-55 years in good health. Each CDR3 is given with its conserved first and last residue. Part of the rows lack a size; the others show once, few, many or a class for expanded clones.

V gene,clone size,CDR3 protein
TRBV11-2,.,CASSSGAGGLRQFF
TRBV28,many,CASSSDRTAAGVDTQYF
TRBV19,.,CASSIWLAGGHNEQFF
TRBV10-3,few,CAISERTGGLETQYF
TRBV27,.,CASSFAEGTTPLHF
TRBV30,.,CAWSDGRDTQYF
TRBV2,once,CASIVQDGLGSPLHF
TRBV20-1,.,CSARDRGGNQPQHF
TRBV5-1,.,CASSPKTGLETQYF
TRBV3-1,.,CASSQLKETQYF
TRBV20-1,.,CSAGQGYQETQYF
TRBV20-1,.,CSARRAPLGGNEQYF
TRBV7-9,many,CASSLAVGASGEKLFF
TRBV6-2/TRBV6-3,many,CASPPILSSEQYF
TRBV4-3,.,CASSQRTAFEAFF
TRBV28,.,CASTKGASRYGYTF
TRBV27,few,CASSLERNTEAFF
TRBV10-3,.,CATAIGNEQYF
TRBV7-9,few,CASSLGGTGVQETQYF
TRBV4-3,.,CASSQLAGGADTQYF
TRBV7-2,.,CASSLDVRQGPGETQYF